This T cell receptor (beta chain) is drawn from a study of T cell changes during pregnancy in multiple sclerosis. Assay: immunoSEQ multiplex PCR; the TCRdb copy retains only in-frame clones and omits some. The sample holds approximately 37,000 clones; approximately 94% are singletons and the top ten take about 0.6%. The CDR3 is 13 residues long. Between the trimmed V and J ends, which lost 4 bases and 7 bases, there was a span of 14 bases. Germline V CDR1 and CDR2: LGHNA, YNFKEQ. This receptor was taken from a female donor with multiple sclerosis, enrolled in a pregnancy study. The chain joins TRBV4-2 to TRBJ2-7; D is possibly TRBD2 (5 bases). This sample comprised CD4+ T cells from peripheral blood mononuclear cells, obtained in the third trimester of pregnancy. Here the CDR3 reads CASSLDSVREQYF. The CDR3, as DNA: TGTGCCAGCAGCCTGGACTCCGTGCGGGAGCAGTACTTC.